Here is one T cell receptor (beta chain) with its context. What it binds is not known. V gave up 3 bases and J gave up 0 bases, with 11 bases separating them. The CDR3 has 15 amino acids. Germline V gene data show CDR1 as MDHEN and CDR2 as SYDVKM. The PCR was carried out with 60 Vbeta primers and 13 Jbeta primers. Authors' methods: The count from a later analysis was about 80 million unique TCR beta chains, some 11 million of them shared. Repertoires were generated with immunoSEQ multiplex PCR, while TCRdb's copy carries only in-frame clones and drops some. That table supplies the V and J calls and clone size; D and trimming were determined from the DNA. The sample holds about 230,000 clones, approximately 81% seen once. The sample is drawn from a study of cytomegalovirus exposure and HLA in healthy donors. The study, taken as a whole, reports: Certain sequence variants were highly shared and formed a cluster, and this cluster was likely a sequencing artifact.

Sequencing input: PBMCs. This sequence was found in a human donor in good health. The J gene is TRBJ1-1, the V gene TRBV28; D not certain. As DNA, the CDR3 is TGTGCCAGCAGTTTTTATGGCAGGTTGAACACTGAAGCTTTCTTT. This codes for CASSFYGRLNTEAFF.